The sequence of this T cell receptor (beta chain) was determined in a study of T cell changes during pregnancy in multiple sclerosis. The protocol was immunoSEQ multiplex PCR, while the TCRdb copy is restricted to in-frame clones and leaves out a portion. This repertoire shows roughly 38,000 clones, roughly 91% found once; its top ten account for 0.47%. The CDR3 has 15 residues. Germline-derived CDR1 and CDR2 are SGHRS and YFSETQ. V gave up 0 bases and J gave up 8 bases, with 14 bases separating them. The TCR was taken from a female donor in good health, enrolled as a control in a pregnancy study. The gene calls are TRBV5-1 and TRBJ2-2; D unresolved. Specimen: CD4+ T cells from peripheral blood mononuclear cells, collected in the second trimester of pregnancy. CDR3 in DNA: TGCGCCAGCAGCTTGGGAGTACCCTTCTCTGGGGAGCTGTTTTTT. Translating gives CASSLGVPFSGELFF.